A selection of T cell receptor beta chains follows, all from one sample in a study of blood T cell repertoires in COVID-19. The method was immunoSEQ multiplex PCR; TCRdb's version includes in-frame clones alone and lacks a portion of them. The table records 150,000 to 200,000 clones, under 80% of them present only once. The sample comprised PBMCs or T cells enriched from blood (not recorded which). The source of these receptors is a woman in her forties or fifties with acute COVID-19. Each CDR3 is given with its conserved first and last residue. D genes are given only for firm matches. Clone size appears in some rows only: once, few, many, or a class for an expanded clone.

clone size	V gene	J gene	D gene	CDR3 DNA	CDR3 protein
-	TRBV27	TRBJ1-3	TRBD1	TGTGCCAGCAGTGGACTGACAGGGCCTGGAAACACCATATATTTT	CASSGLTGPGNTIYF
-	TRBV5-4	TRBJ1-5	-	TGTGCCAGCTCCAGGGGCCGGGATCAGCCCCAGCATTTT	CASSRGRDQPQHF
-	TRBV6-1	TRBJ2-4	-	TGTGCCAGCAGTGAAGCGTCCGAAGGGGGGGATGGGTACTTC	CASSEASEGGDGYF
-	TRBV21-1	TRBJ2-2	-	TGTGCCAGCGGTAAGCTACAGTGTCCTGAATTGTTGGTGCTGTTTTTT	CASGKLQCPELLVLFF
-	TRBV30	TRBJ2-2	-	TGTGCCTGGAGTAAAATCCAGAACACCGGGGAGCTGTTTTTT	CAWSKIQNTGELFF
-	TRBV5-1	TRBJ1-6	-	TGCGCCAGCAGCTTGGGGGCAGGGGATAATTCACCCCTCCACTTT	CASSLGAGDNSPLHF
-	TRBV24-1	TRBJ1-5	-	TGTGCCACCAGTGACCCTGGGGAGGGTAATCAGCCCCAGCATTTT	CATSDPGEGNQPQHF
-	TRBV5-1	TRBJ2-1	TRBD1	TGCGCCAGCAGCATAGGACAGGGGGGATCCTACAATGAGCAGTTCTTC	CASSIGQGGSYNEQFF
-	TRBV5-5	TRBJ1-2	TRBD1	TGTGCCAGCAGGGGACAGTACGGGGGCTACACCTTC	CASRGQYGGYTF
-	TRBV7-2	TRBJ1-1	-	TGTGCCAGCAGTAGTGGACACTATAACACTGAAGCTTTCTTT	CASSSGHYNTEAFF
-	TRBV11-2	TRBJ1-6	-	TGTGCCAGCACCCCATTAGGGGGTAGCTCCTATAATTCACCCCTCCACTTT	CASTPLGGSSYNSPLHF
-	TRBV7-8	TRBJ2-1	TRBD2	TGTGCCAGCAGCAAAAGGCGCCTAGCGGGGGGCGATCCCAAATACAATGAGCAGTTCTTC	CASSKRRLAGGDPKYNEQFF
-	TRBV27	TRBJ2-3	-	TGTGCCAGCAGTTCCCCCACTAGTCTGGCGCAGTATTTT	CASSSPTSLAQYF
-	TRBV10-1	TRBJ1-2	TRBD1	TGCGCCAGCAGCCCCGGGACAGGGGCCTCCTATGGCTACACCTTC	CASSPGTGASYGYTF
-	TRBV7-2	TRBJ1-5	-	TGTGCCAGCAGCTTAGCGGTCTCAGGGTGGCCTCAGCCCCAGCATTTT	CASSLAVSGWPQPQHF
few	TRBV10-3	TRBJ2-5	TRBD2	TGTGCCATCAGCGGACTAGGTGGGGGGGAGACCCAGTACTTC	CAISGLGGGETQYF
-	TRBV28	TRBJ1-4	-	TGTGCCAGCAGCTCAGTTCCAACTAATGAAAAACTGTTTTTT	CASSSVPTNEKLFF
-	TRBV28	TRBJ1-5	TRBD1	TGTGCCAGCAGCCGTCAAACAGGGGCTGCACAGCCCCAGCATTTT	CASSRQTGAAQPQHF
-	TRBV11-2	TRBJ1-2	-	TGTGCCAGCAGCTTAGCCGGTGTTAACTATGGCTACACCTTC	CASSLAGVNYGYTF
-	TRBV5-6	TRBJ1-1	-	TGTGCCAGCAGCTTGGGACAGATGAACACTGAAGCTTTCTTT	CASSLGQMNTEAFF
-	TRBV7-8	TRBJ2-1	-	TGTGCCAGCAGCATTATCCAATTTGGGCGCCGAAGCTCCTACAATGAGCAGTTCTTC	CASSIIQFGRRSSYNEQFF
-	TRBV5-6	TRBJ2-3	-	TGTGCCAGCTCGCCGGGGGTCACAGATACGCAGTATTTT	CASSPGVTDTQYF
-	TRBV29-1	TRBJ2-6	TRBD1	TGCAGCGTTGGGACAGGGGTTTCTGGGGCCAACGTCCTGACTTTC	CSVGTGVSGANVLTF
-	TRBV29-1	TRBJ1-2	TRBD1	TGCAGCGACTCGGCCCGGGACAGCGGCTTTAGAGAGGGTGGCTACACCTTC	CSDSARDSGFREGGYTF
-	TRBV5-1	TRBJ2-3	TRBD2	TGCGCCAGCAGCTCTACTAGCGGGGGGGCGGGAGATACGCAGTATTTT	CASSSTSGGAGDTQYF
few	TRBV6-5	TRBJ1-5	-	TGTGCCAGCAATGGACATCTTAGCAATCAGCCCCAGCATTTT	CASNGHLSNQPQHF
-	TRBV5-6	TRBJ1-1	-	TGTGCCAGCAGCTTGGCTCCAGGGACTGGCACTGAAGCTTTCTTT	CASSLAPGTGTEAFF
few	TRBV28	TRBJ1-2	-	TGTGCCAGCAGCATTATACAGGGCGGGGGTGGCTACACCTTC	CASSIIQGGGGYTF
-	TRBV3-1/TRBV3-2	TRBJ2-5	TRBD2	TGTGCCAGCAGCCGGCAGCGGGGGCAAGAGACCCAGTACTTC	CASSRQRGQETQYF
-	TRBV5-1	TRBJ1-1	TRBD1	TGCGCCAGCAGCTTAAGACAGGGGGCGGACACTGAAGCTTTCTTT	CASSLRQGADTEAFF
-	TRBV10-2	TRBJ1-5	-	TGCGCCAGCAGTGCACCCGGCGGTAGCAATCAGCCCCAGCATTTT	CASSAPGGSNQPQHF
-	TRBV27	TRBJ2-3	TRBD1	TGTGCCAGCAGTCCCCAACCCCAAAACAGGGGTCGGAGAACAGATACGCAGTATTTT	CASSPQPQNRGRRTDTQYF
-	TRBV9	TRBJ1-2	-	TGTGCCAGCGCGAAGGAGGATGGCTACACCTTC	CASAKEDGYTF
-	TRBV6-5	TRBJ1-2	-	TGTGCCAGCAGTACCCGGATGGGGGGACGTGGCTACACCTTC	CASSTRMGGRGYTF
few	TRBV5-5	TRBJ1-3	-	TGTGCCAGCAGCTTGATAGCGGGAAACACCATATATTTT	CASSLIAGNTIYF
-	TRBV23-1	TRBJ2-5	TRBD2	TGCGCCAGCAGTCAATATAGGCTAGCGGGGGACTACCAGGGATTCTTAGGGACCCAGTACTTC	CASSQYRLAGDYQGFLGTQYF
-	TRBV5-1	TRBJ1-6	-	TGCGCCAGCAGCACCGACGGGTCTAATTCACCCCTCCACTTT	CASSTDGSNSPLHF
many	TRBV27	TRBJ1-5	TRBD1	TGTGCCAGCAGTTTAGGGACAGGGACTCAGCCCCAGCATTTT	CASSLGTGTQPQHF
-	TRBV10-3	TRBJ2-3	TRBD2	TGTGCCATCAGTGAAGTGGCGGGGGGGACAGATACGCAGTATTTT	CAISEVAGGTDTQYF
few	TRBV10-2	TRBJ2-1	TRBD2	TGCGCCAGCAAAACCCTAGAGAGCGGGGGACACAATGAGCAGTTCTTC	CASKTLESGGHNEQFF
few	TRBV7-9	TRBJ1-1	-	TGTGCCAGCAGCCTAGAACCCCAGGGGATGAACACTGAAGCTTTCTTT	CASSLEPQGMNTEAFF
once	TRBV5-1	TRBJ2-1	TRBD1	TGCGCCAGCAGCTTGGGGGGACAGGGGAAGGTCAATGAGCAGTTCTTC	CASSLGGQGKVNEQFF
many	TRBV5-1	TRBJ2-4	TRBD1	TGCGCCAGCAGCTTTGACCCGGGACAGGGAGCCAAAAACATTCAGTACTTC	CASSFDPGQGAKNIQYF
once	TRBV7-3	TRBJ2-3	-	TGTGCCAGCAGCTTAGATCCGGGTACGCAGTATTTT	CASSLDPGTQYF
-	TRBV6-5	TRBJ1-5	-	TGTGCCAGCAGTCCCCCCCGGCAGCCCCAGCATTTT	CASSPPRQPQHF
-	TRBV3-1/TRBV3-2	TRBJ1-2	TRBD1	TGTGCCAGCAGACCACTGACAGGGGCGGACTATGGCTACACCTTC	CASRPLTGADYGYTF
-	TRBV5-6	TRBJ1-2	-	TGTGCCAGCAGCTTACAGCCTAACTATGGCTACACCTTC	CASSLQPNYGYTF
-	TRBV5-4	TRBJ2-2	-	TGTGCCAGCAGCGCCCGAGGAGCCGGGGAGCTGTTTTTT	CASSARGAGELFF
-	TRBV20-1	TRBJ1-1	-	TGCAGTGCTGCCGAGTACACTGAAGCTTTCTTT	CSAAEYTEAFF
once	TRBV7-2	TRBJ1-5	TRBD1	TGTGCCAGCAGCGGGGACAGCGCGAATCAGCCCCAGCATTTT	CASSGDSANQPQHF